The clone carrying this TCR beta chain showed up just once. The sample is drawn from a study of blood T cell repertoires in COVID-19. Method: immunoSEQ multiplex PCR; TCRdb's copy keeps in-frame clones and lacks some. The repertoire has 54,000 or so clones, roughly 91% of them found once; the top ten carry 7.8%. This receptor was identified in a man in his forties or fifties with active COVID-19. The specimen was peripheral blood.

CDR3 region: CASGGAGQPGANVLTF. CDR3 bases: TGTGCCAGCGGCGGAGCAGGGCAACCTGGGGCCAACGTCCTGACTTTC. V and J are TRBV5-5 and TRBJ2-6, with a possible D match to TRBD1 (5 bases). This CDR3 has 16 amino acids. Trimming cost V 7 bases and J 2 bases, with 16 bases left between them. Per the germline V gene, CDR1 is SGHKS and CDR2 is YYEKEE (reference sequence).